The rows below give T cell receptor beta chains drawn from one sample of a study of blood T cell repertoires in COVID-19. TCRdb's table, derived via immunoSEQ multiplex PCR, lists solely in-frame clones and lacks some. The sample shows approximately 170,000 clones, approximately 84% of them seen only once. Sequencing used PBMCs or T cells enriched from blood (not recorded which). Source of these receptors: a woman in her 30s who had recovered from COVID-19. CDR3s include the opening cysteine and the closing phenylalanine or tryptophan. A D gene is named only where the DNA matches it firmly. Expanded clones are given a class, and other clones once, few, many or no size at all.

>-|16|TRBJ1-1|-|TRBV5-4
CASSQNRIRVPTEAFF
TGTGCCAGCAGCCAGAACAGGATTAGAGTCCCGACTGAAGCTTTCTTT
>-|15|TRBJ2-7|-|TRBV15
CATSEGLYGSYEQYF
TGTGCCACCAGCGAAGGACTGTATGGCTCCTACGAGCAGTACTTC
>-|18|TRBJ2-6|TRBD1|TRBV19
CASSIDTGGFSGANVLTF
TGTGCCAGTAGTATAGATACAGGGGGGTTCTCTGGGGCCAACGTCCTGACTTTC
>-|13|TRBJ2-1|-|TRBV19
CASRNSAYNEQFF
TGTGCCAGTAGGAATAGCGCATACAATGAGCAGTTCTTC
>-|14|TRBJ2-3|TRBD2|TRBV25-1
CASRSGIHTDTQYF
TGTGCCAGCAGGAGCGGGATCCACACAGATACGCAGTATTTT
>-|15|TRBJ1-1|-|TRBV10-3
CAISGHQGRNTEAFF
TGTGCCATCAGTGGTCATCAGGGGCGGAACACTGAAGCTTTCTTT
>-|18|TRBJ2-3|TRBD1|TRBV27
CASSLSSSGTADTDTQYF
TGTGCCAGCAGTTTATCCAGCTCCGGGACAGCCGACACAGATACGCAGTATTTT
>-|15|TRBJ1-1|-|TRBV30
CAWSRWGPGNTEAFF
TGTGCCTGGAGCCGCTGGGGCCCGGGGAACACTGAAGCTTTCTTT
>few|15|TRBJ1-5|-|TRBV6-4
CASSQNGGGNQPQHF
TGTGCCAGCAGCCAAAACGGGGGTGGCAATCAGCCCCAGCATTTT
>-|15|TRBJ2-1|TRBD1|TRBV19
CASSIDGQGFYEQFF
TGTGCCAGTAGTATAGACGGACAGGGGTTTTATGAGCAGTTCTTC
>-|19|TRBJ2-1|TRBD1|TRBV19
CASSRTGGVGLSSYNEQFF
TGTGCCAGTAGTCGAACAGGGGGCGTTGGCCTGAGCTCCTACAATGAGCAGTTCTTC
>-|16|TRBJ2-7|-|TRBV9
CASSPRSGSSTRGQYF
TGTGCCAGCAGCCCGAGGTCGGGGAGCTCCACCCGGGGGCAGTACTTC
>-|15|TRBJ2-1|-|TRBV19
CASSIQGLSYNEQFF
TGTGCCAGTAGTATCCAGGGCCTCTCCTACAATGAGCAGTTCTTC
>few|14|TRBJ1-6|-|TRBV6-1
CASSEPPGASPLHF
TGTGCCAGCAGTGAACCGCCGGGAGCTTCACCCCTCCACTTT
>-|15|TRBJ2-1|TRBD2|TRBV5-1
CASTRLAGGTDEQFF
TGCGCCAGCACCCGACTAGCGGGGGGGACCGATGAGCAGTTCTTC
>-|13|TRBJ1-1|-|TRBV10-3
CATTQGPGTEAFF
TGTGCCACCACACAGGGCCCGGGCACTGAAGCTTTCTTT
>few|16|TRBJ1-4|-|TRBV7-9
CASSNVAGGSNEKLFF
TGTGCCAGCAGCAACGTGGCCGGGGGTTCGAATGAAAAACTGTTTTTT
>-|14|TRBJ1-2|-|TRBV14
CASSPIQGYYGYTF
TGTGCCAGCAGTCCAATACAGGGTTACTATGGCTACACCTTC
>-|15|TRBJ1-4|-|TRBV5-8
CASRDHRQYDEKLFF
TGTGCCAGCAGGGACCATAGACAGTACGATGAAAAACTGTTTTTT
>-|16|TRBJ2-2|TRBD2|TRBV19
CASRSHGRNVFGELFF
TGTGCCAGTAGGAGTCACGGGAGGAATGTCTTCGGGGAGCTGTTTTTT
>-|16|TRBJ2-3|-|TRBV3-1/TRBV3-2
CASSQASGGGADTQYF
TGTGCCAGCAGCCAAGCTTCGGGGGGCGGAGCAGATACGCAGTATTTT
>-|17|TRBJ2-1|TRBD2|TRBV24-1
CATNGRGLAGEGSEQFF
TGTGCCACCAATGGAAGGGGACTAGCGGGAGAAGGTAGCGAGCAGTTCTTC
>-|15|TRBJ2-1|-|TRBV5-1
CASSLVLAPYNEQFF
TGCGCCAGCAGCTTGGTGCTAGCCCCCTACAATGAGCAGTTCTTC
>few|16|TRBJ2-3|-|TRBV6-6
CASSDMGQLATDTQYF
TGTGCCAGCAGCGACATGGGACAACTCGCCACAGATACGCAGTATTTT
>-|14|TRBJ1-1|-|TRBV13
CASSLPGSNTEAFF
TGTGCCAGCAGCTTACCAGGATCGAACACTGAAGCTTTCTTT
>-|14|TRBJ1-2|-|TRBV18
CASSPGKRDYGYTF
TGTGCCAGCTCACCGGGTAAGCGTGACTATGGCTACACCTTC
>-|14|TRBJ2-7|TRBD2|TRBV29-1
CSVALAGEPTEQYF
TGCAGCGTTGCCCTAGCGGGGGAACCTACGGAGCAGTACTTC
>-|14|TRBJ1-2|-|TRBV28
CASSTPGGMKGYTF
TGTGCCAGCAGTACCCCGGGGGGAATGAAAGGCTACACCTTC
>-|14|TRBJ1-2|TRBD1|TRBV14
CASSPGTGGFGYTF
TGTGCCAGCAGCCCCGGGACAGGGGGCTTTGGCTACACCTTC
>once|16|TRBJ2-6|-|TRBV29-1
CSTSGLTSSGANVLTF
TGCAGCACGTCTGGGCTGACGAGCTCTGGGGCCAACGTCCTGACTTTC
>-|17|TRBJ2-3|-|TRBV5-1
CASSFYRGGDRTDTQYF
TGCGCCAGCAGCTTTTATCGGGGCGGGGACCGCACAGATACGCAGTATTTT
>-|16|TRBJ1-3|-|TRBV11-2
CASSLDMSQAGNTIYF
TGTGCCAGCAGCTTAGATATGTCGCAGGCTGGAAACACCATATATTTT
>-|14|TRBJ1-3|-|TRBV5-1
CASSLGHSGNTIYF
TGCGCCAGCAGCCTGGGACACTCTGGAAACACCATATATTTT
>-|14|TRBJ2-1|-|TRBV7-8
CASSLGPDYNEQFF
TGTGCCAGCAGCTTAGGTCCAGACTACAATGAGCAGTTCTTC
>-|16|TRBJ1-1|TRBD1|TRBV7-9
CASSPEGAGPNTEAFF
TGTGCCAGCAGCCCCGAGGGGGCAGGGCCGAACACTGAAGCTTTCTTT
>-|16|TRBJ2-7|TRBD1|TRBV5-1
CASSLTGGGARYEQYF
TGCGCCAGCAGCTTGACAGGGGGCGGGGCGCGATACGAGCAGTACTTC
>-|16|TRBJ2-4|TRBD2|TRBV4-2
CASSPGLAGAKNIQYF
TGTGCCAGCAGCCCGGGACTAGCGGGAGCCAAAAACATTCAGTACTTC
>once|17|TRBJ2-4|-|TRBV11-2
CASSPDSGVLAKNIQYF
TGTGCCAGCAGCCCGGACTCGGGAGTTCTAGCCAAAAACATTCAGTACTTC
>-|14|TRBJ1-2|-|TRBV4-1
CASSHEGRSYGYTF
TGCGCCAGCAGCCATGAGGGGAGGTCCTATGGCTACACCTTC
>-|15|TRBJ1-5|-|TRBV11-2
CASSSGWGGNQPQHF
TGTGCCAGCAGCTCTGGGTGGGGCGGCAATCAGCCCCAGCATTTT
>-|14|TRBJ1-4|TRBD1|TRBV5-4
CASSTRQGANELFF
TGTGCCAGCAGCACTCGACAGGGGGCCAACGAACTGTTTTTT